This T cell receptor (beta chain) originates from a study of shared clonotypes between healthy human individuals. Study as a whole: Aged 18 to 49, the donors were two women and a few men.

There are 14 residues in the CDR3. Deletions cut 7 bases from V and 1 base from J, with 14 bases between. Germline CDR1 reads SGHRS; CDR2 reads YFSETQ. Study-wide results and caveats: When compared with the clonotypes that were shared by all four sorted-subset donors, the non-shared clonotypes turned out to have lower generation probabilities. The study found roughly 5.3% of naive CD4 clonotypes shared across several donors.

Only a few counts were recorded for this clone. Its antigen is as yet unknown. Several immunoSEQ 96-well plates shared each subset's DNA, each plate a replicate. The repertoire was sequenced with immunoSEQ multiplex PCR; TCRdb's copy has only in-frame clones and lacks some. Here the sample spans 2,500,000 or so clones, roughly 90% being singletons. Sequenced input: naive CD4+ T cells from PBMCs. Subset in this sample: CD45RA+ positively selected. The chain employs TRBV5-1 and TRBJ1-1; perhaps TRBD1 as D (5 bases). This clonotype was sampled from a man aged 18 to 30 in good health. Some clones in this sample may be carry-over from other donors' samples. CDR3 bases: TGCGCCAGCGTAAACCCGGGGACGAACACTGAAGCTTTCTTT. Its protein is CASVNPGTNTEAFF. Based on the CDR3 plus reference TRBV5-1 and TRBJ1-1, the full variable domain is KAGVTQTPRYLIKTRGQQVTLSCSPISGHRSVSWYQQTPGQGLQFLFEYFSETQRNKGNFPGRFSGRQFSNSRSEMNVSTLELGDSALYLCASVNPGTNTEAFFGQGTRLTVV.